The present entry profiles one TCR beta chain with its context. As yet, its antigen is unknown. The sample belongs to a study of OX40 agonist ivuxolimab in advanced cancers. Study background: Of the participants, approximately 36% had some prior anti-PD-1, anti-PD-L1 or anti-CTLA-4 therapy, which was allowed.

Findings and limits, study-wide: Expanded peripheral T-cell antigen specificity went undetermined. Blood T cells, both CD4+ and CD8+, expanded clonally by week 6 at 0.1 to 3.0 mg/kg.

This CDR3 is 17 amino acids long. The germline CDR1 and CDR2 sequences are MNHNS and SASEGT. V gave up 3 bases and J gave up 4 bases; unmatched junction bases: 11. Only in-frame clones appear in the TCRdb table, and some are missing; sequencing was by immunoSEQ multiplex PCR. The table lists 65,000 to 70,000 clones, 80% to 95% of them singletons, with under 0.35% in the top ten. Source: CD4+ or CD8+ T cells sorted from blood, taken in a trial of the OX40 agonist ivuxolimab. The TCR sequence derives from an adult with an advanced solid tumor such as melanoma, head and neck, liver or kidney cancer. This chain joins TRBV6-1 and TRBJ2-3; 9 bases are shared with TRBD2. In nucleotides, the CDR3 is TGTGCCAGCAGTGAGGTGGTCGGCGGGAGGGCGTCAGATACGCAGTATTTT. This codes for CASSEVVGGRASDTQYF.